This record covers a single TCR beta chain. With V trimmed by 5 bases and J by 5 bases, 9 bases remained unmatched. CDR1 is SQVTM, CDR2 ANQGSEA, per germline. This CDR3 is built from 14 residues. This sample is drawn from a study of blood T cell repertoires in COVID-19. Study summary: The origin of the acute and convalescent COVID-19 samples was the United States, Italy and Spain.

Living in about two dozen US areas, the participants were between about 18 and 95 years of age. Source study methods: Amplifying reference gene primers gave estimates of nucleated cell counts. TCRdb's copy holds only in-frame clones and misses some; the assay was immunoSEQ multiplex PCR. V, J and clone size reflect that table, while D and trimming were determined from the DNA. The repertoire holds roughly 400,000 clones, with more than 80% as singletons. This clonotype was obtained from a man aged 25-45 years who had recovered from COVID-19. The sequenced sample was PBMCs or T cells enriched from blood (not recorded which). The chain couples TRBV29-1 to TRBJ1-1, with TRBD1 matching 9 bases. In DNA form, the CDR3 reads TGCAGCGTTAGGGACAGGGATCGCCTGACTGAAGCTTTCTTT. This codes for CSVRDRDRLTEAFF.